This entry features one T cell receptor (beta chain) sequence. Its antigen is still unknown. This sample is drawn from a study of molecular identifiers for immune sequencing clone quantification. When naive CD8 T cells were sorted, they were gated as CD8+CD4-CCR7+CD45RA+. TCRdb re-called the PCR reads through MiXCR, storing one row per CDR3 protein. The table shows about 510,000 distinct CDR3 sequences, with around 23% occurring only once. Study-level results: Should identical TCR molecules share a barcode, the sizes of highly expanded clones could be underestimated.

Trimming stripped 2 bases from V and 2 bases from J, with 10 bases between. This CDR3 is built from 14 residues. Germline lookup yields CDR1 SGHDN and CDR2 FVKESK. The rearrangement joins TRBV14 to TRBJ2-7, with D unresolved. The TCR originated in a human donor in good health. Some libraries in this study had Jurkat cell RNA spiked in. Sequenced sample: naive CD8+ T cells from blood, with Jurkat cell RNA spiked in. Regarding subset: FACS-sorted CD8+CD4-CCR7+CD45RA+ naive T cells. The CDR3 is CASSQRAPTYEQYF. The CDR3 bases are TGTGCCAGCAGCCAACGGGCACCAACCTACGAGCAGTACTTC.